The clone carrying this TCR beta chain was seen more than once but under ten times. What it recognizes is unknown. The CDR3 has 13 residues. Trimming pared 5 bases from V and 4 bases from J, leaving 12 bases between. Germline loops: CDR1 SGHTA, CDR2 FQGNSA. The entry originates in a study of T cell repertoires in cytomegalovirus infection. Background on the study: Peptides in the study included HLA-C-restricted and HLA-B-restricted CMV epitopes. Through public TCR beta signatures, both CMV infection and matching HLA type were indicated. General study findings and limits: The ex vivo response showed dominance by HLA-C-restricted CMV-specific TCR beta clonotypes. Cumulated frequencies of public TCR beta families served to identify carriers of CMV plus the relevant HLA.

TCRdb itself ran the reads through MiXCR, one entry per CDR3 protein. The sample has a few hundred thousand distinct CDR3 sequences, under 45% seen once. The material was cultured PBMCs, obtained from culture after CMV antigen stimulation. The rearrangement joins TRBV7-2 to TRBJ2-7; TRBD2 might be the D (6 bases). This sequence was found in a human donor in good health (CMV status not recorded). Some clones in this sample may be carry-over from other donors' samples. The CDR3 DNA follows: TGTGCCAGCAGCGGAGGGCCAACTTACGAGCAGTACTTC. Translating gives CASSGGPTYEQYF.